A selection of T cell receptor beta chains follows, all from one sample in a study of identical twins. TCRdb processed the 5' RACE reads anew with MiXCR; each CDR3 protein has one entry. The table lists just over 450,000 distinct CDR3 sequences, approximately 15% of them singletons. This same sample was also part of a study on yellow fever vaccine responses in identical twins.

Source material: CD4+ T cells sorted from blood. The origin of the receptors is a woman between 18 and 29 years old in good health. The CDR3 runs from the conserved cysteine through the conserved F or W. Fields, in order: J gene, V gene, clone size, CDR3 protein. Rows give clone size only sometimes, using once, few, many, or a class for an expanded clone.

j_call: TRBJ2-7; v_call: TRBV3-1; clone_size: .; cdr3_aa: CASSTLAGAAYEQYF
j_call: TRBJ1-1; v_call: TRBV28; clone_size: .; cdr3_aa: CASSLYRTFTEAFF
j_call: TRBJ2-5; v_call: TRBV20-1; clone_size: .; cdr3_aa: CSAMYESQETQYF
j_call: TRBJ2-7; v_call: TRBV20-1; clone_size: few; cdr3_aa: CSAHPTSSYEQYF
j_call: TRBJ1-6; v_call: TRBV3-1; clone_size: .; cdr3_aa: CASSRDRYNSPLHF
j_call: TRBJ2-6; v_call: TRBV11-1; clone_size: .; cdr3_aa: CASSPTLGSGANVLTF
j_call: TRBJ1-2; v_call: TRBV7-9; clone_size: .; cdr3_aa: CASSYRTENGYTF
j_call: TRBJ2-7; v_call: TRBV5-1; clone_size: few; cdr3_aa: CASSQQGGAYEQYF
j_call: TRBJ1-3; v_call: TRBV7-2; clone_size: many; cdr3_aa: CASSLGLGQGVAGNTIYF
j_call: TRBJ2-7; v_call: TRBV18; clone_size: few; cdr3_aa: CASSPRGTSSYEQYF
j_call: TRBJ1-4; v_call: TRBV5-5; clone_size: .; cdr3_aa: CATSGRGEKLFF
j_call: TRBJ2-1; v_call: TRBV29-1; clone_size: .; cdr3_aa: CSDRPGGYNEQFF
j_call: TRBJ2-1; v_call: TRBV5-1; clone_size: .; cdr3_aa: CASSLGGTNLNEQFF
j_call: TRBJ2-1; v_call: TRBV5-4; clone_size: .; cdr3_aa: CASSLERGRGVANEQFF